This T cell receptor (beta chain) was retrieved from a study of cytotoxic CD8 clonotypes in ibrutinib-treated CLL. Study-wide background: Enrolment comprised around 11 relapsed/refractory and roughly 15 treatment-naive patients; about 17 were IGHV unmutated.

Method: immunoSEQ multiplex PCR; TCRdb's copy keeps in-frame clones and lacks some. Here the sample spans around 310,000 clones, almost 80% being singletons. The TCR originated in a human donor with chronic lymphocytic leukemia. Sample: PBMCs, taken before ibrutinib treatment.

CDR3 protein: CASSLAYSGEQYF. CDR3 sequence (DNA): TGTGCCAGCAGCTTAGCGTACAGTGGCGAGCAGTACTTC. The chain is built from TRBV7-9 and TRBJ2-7; D is unclear. Between the trimmed V and J ends, which lost 0 bases and 6 bases, there was a span of 9 bases. The CDR3 extends over 13 amino acids. From germline, CDR1 is SEHNR and CDR2 FQNEAQ (reference sequence).